The 32 T cell receptor beta chains given below trace back to one sample, sequenced in a study of cytomegalovirus exposure and HLA in healthy donors. The PCR employed 60 Vbeta primers together with 13 Jbeta primers. TCRdb's table, derived via immunoSEQ multiplex PCR, lists solely in-frame clones and lacks some. The sample consists of roughly 170,000 clones, 84% of them appearing once. Sequencing input: PBMCs. These receptors were taken from a girl aged 2 to 10 in good health and CMV-seropositive.

This clone was seen only a few times. The V call is TRBV6-6, the J call TRBJ1-5, with D possibly being TRBD1 (5 bases). The ends were cut back, 0 bases at V and 2 bases at J, with 11 bases in the middle. The CDR3 totals 16 residues. The V gene's germline CDR1 is MNHNY and CDR2 SVGAGI (reference sequence). This CDR3 is CASSYSQGSGNQPQHF. CDR3 nucleotides: TGTGCCAGCAGTTACTCCCAGGGTTCGGGCAATCAGCCCCAGCATTTT.

The CDR3 spells CASSTLAGETQYF. The CDR3 nucleotides are TGTGCCAGCAGCACCCTGGCGGGAGAGACCCAGTACTTC. The chain recombines TRBV11-3 with TRBJ2-5; the D gene is possibly TRBD2 (5 bases). Germline assignment: CDR1 SGHNT and CDR2 YENEEA. The CDR3 covers 13 residues. Trimming took 5 bases from V and 4 from J, leaving 11 bases between them.

This chain joins TRBV25-1 and TRBJ1-1, with D tentatively TRBD1 (6 bases). V was clipped by 6 bases and J by 7 bases, with 18 bases between them. The CDR3 has 14 amino acids. Germline CDR1 reads MGHDK; CDR2 reads SYGVNS. The DNA of the CDR3 is TGTGCCAGCAGAGGTAGGGGGGGGGACTTTGAAGCTTTCTTT. Encoded protein: CASRGRGGDFEAFF. The whole variable domain, filled in from reference TRBV25-1 and TRBJ1-1, reads EADIYQTPRYLVIGTGKKITLECSQTMGHDKMYWYQQDPGMELHLIHYSYGVNSTEKGDLSSESTVSRIRTEHFPLTLESARPSHTSQYLCASRGRGGDFEAFFGQGTRLTVV.

The rearrangement joins TRBV14 to TRBJ2-5, with a tentative D call TRBD2 (5 bases). This CDR3 is 16 amino acids long. From germline, CDR1 is SGHDN and CDR2 FVKESK. V was cut by 0 bases and J by 1 base, with 12 bases left in between. The chain's CDR3 is CASSQEEHSAQETQYF. CDR3 sequence (DNA): TGTGCCAGCAGCCAAGAAGAGCATAGCGCCCAAGAGACCCAGTACTTC. Based on the CDR3 plus reference TRBV14 and TRBJ2-5, the full variable domain is EAGVTQFPSHSVIEKGQTVTLRCDPISGHDNLYWYRRVMGKEIKFLLHFVKESKQDESGMPNNRFLAERTGGTYSTLKVQPAELEDSGVYFCASSQEEHSAQETQYFGPGTRLLVL.

The chain joins TRBV5-1 to TRBJ2-1; 11 nucleotides line up with TRBD1. Trimming took 4 bases from V and 7 from J; bases not matched to a gene: 7. The CDR3 is 15 residues long. CDR1 is SGHRS, CDR2 YFSETQ, per germline. The CDR3 DNA sequence: TGCGCCAGCAGCCTAGGACAGGGGGCCAAGAATGAGCAGTTCTTC. It encodes CASSLGQGAKNEQFF.

The chain links TRBV5-1 to TRBJ2-1; D may be TRBD2 (6 bases). Germline V CDR1 and CDR2: SGHRS, YFSETQ. V was cut by 0 bases and J by 7 bases, with 11 bases left in between. CDR3 length equals 14 residues. CDR3 DNA sequence: TGCGCCAGCAGCTTGGTCGCGGGAAGTAATGAGCAGTTCTTC. As protein: CASSLVAGSNEQFF.

The CDR3 reads CASRNGLDTDTQYF. In DNA form, the CDR3 reads TGTGCCAGCAGAAACGGACTAGACACAGATACGCAGTATTTT. The chain joins TRBV6-5 to TRBJ2-3; 7 positions match TRBD2. The CDR3 consists of 14 residues. Per germline, CDR1 MNHEY and CDR2 SVGAGI. J was trimmed by 2 bases and V by 6 bases; bases with no gene match: 5.

For the CDR3, the DNA is TGTGCCAGCAGCCCCTCGTATGGGGCCAACGTCCTGACTTTC. Protein: CASSPSYGANVLTF. The chain has TRBV7-6 and TRBJ2-6, with D unclear. Germline values: CDR1 SGHVS, CDR2 FNYEAQ. The CDR3 contains 14 residues. V was trimmed by 5 bases and J by 3 bases, leaving 8 bases between them.

This chain connects TRBV6-4 to TRBJ2-3; D is possibly TRBD2 (5 bases). Trimming left V 2 bases short and J 2 bases short, with 8 bases between. Per the germline V gene, CDR1 is MRHNA and CDR2 is SNTAGT. The CDR3 covers 14 residues. The CDR3 DNA reads TGTGCCAGCAGTGACCACGGACTCACAGATACGCAGTATTTT. It yields the protein CASSDHGLTDTQYF.

The genes are TRBV18 and TRBJ1-1; 11 bases align to TRBD1. The V segment lost 6 bases and the J segment 4 bases; nucleotides outside the gene matches: 13. Per the germline V gene, CDR1 is KGHSH and CDR2 is LQKENI. The CDR3 has 17 residues. CDR3 DNA: TGTGCCAGCTCGAAGCGGACAGGGGGCTCGGTTATCACTGAAGCTTTCTTT. Translation gives CASSKRTGGSVITEAFF.

This chain links TRBV14 with TRBJ1-2, with 10 bases aligning to TRBD1. Trimming took 1 base from V and 10 from J; bases not matched to a gene: 6. Germline CDR1 reads SGHDN; CDR2 reads FVKESK. This CDR3 is 14 amino acids long. CDR3 protein: CASSQAGTGAYYTF. CDR3 nucleotide sequence: TGTGCCAGCAGCCAAGCCGGGACAGGGGCCTACTACACCTTC.

The genes are TRBV25-1 and TRBJ1-1; 7 bases line up with TRBD1. The CDR3 length is 15 residues. V was clipped by 10 bases and J by 6 bases; unmatched bases: 17. Germline CDR1 reads MGHDK; CDR2 reads SYGVNS. CDR3: CATRGGDRVVAEAFF. The DNA of the CDR3 is TGTGCCACCCGGGGAGGTGACAGGGTGGTCGCTGAAGCTTTCTTT. Filled out from reference TRBV25-1 and TRBJ1-1, the complete variable domain reads EADIYQTPRYLVIGTGKKITLECSQTMGHDKMYWYQQDPGMELHLIHYSYGVNSTEKGDLSSESTVSRIRTEHFPLTLESARPSHTSQYLCATRGGDRVVAEAFFGQGTRLTVV.

The chain recombines TRBV10-3 with TRBJ1-1, with a possible D match to TRBD1 (5 bases). V was pared by 6 bases and J by 0 bases, with 11 bases between. CDR1 and CDR2 from the germline V gene are ENHRY and SYGVKD. CDR3 length: 14 amino acids. CDR3: CAIRRGGVNTEAFF. The CDR3 DNA reads TGTGCCATCAGGCGGGGAGGGGTGAACACTGAAGCTTTCTTT.

This chain joins TRBV2 and TRBJ2-3; TRBD2 aligns across 8 bases. The CDR3 length is 17 residues. CDR1 and CDR2 from the germline V gene are SNHLY and FYNNEI. Unmatched junction bases numbered 8, after V lost 3 bases and J lost 0 bases. The CDR3 nucleotides read TGTGCCAGCAGTGATCCCCAGGCGGGAGGCAGCACAGATACGCAGTATTTT. Protein sequence: CASSDPQAGGSTDTQYF.

The gene calls are TRBV6-4 and TRBJ1-5; tentatively, D is TRBD1 (5 bases). This CDR3 region has 19 residues. V gave up 1 base and J gave up 4 bases, with 23 bases separating them. Per the germline V gene, CDR1 is MRHNA and CDR2 is SNTAGT. CDR3 sequence: CASSDLFRRDRLINQPQHF. In nucleotides, the CDR3 is TGTGCCAGCAGTGACTTATTTAGGAGAGACAGATTGATTAATCAGCCCCAGCATTTT.

The chain links TRBV5-1 to TRBJ2-2, with D maybe TRBD1 (5 bases). The germline V gene has CDR1 SGHRS and CDR2 YFSETQ. V was pared by 4 bases and J by 6 bases, with 13 bases between. The CDR3 spans 14 residues. CDR3 region: CASSAWWGPGELFF. As DNA, the CDR3 is TGCGCCAGCAGCGCTTGGTGGGGCCCCGGGGAGCTGTTTTTT. Filled out from reference TRBV5-1 and TRBJ2-2, the complete variable domain reads KAGVTQTPRYLIKTRGQQVTLSCSPISGHRSVSWYQQTPGQGLQFLFEYFSETQRNKGNFPGRFSGRQFSNSRSEMNVSTLELGDSALYLCASSAWWGPGELFFGEGSRLTVL.

The V call is TRBV4-1, the J call TRBJ2-5; 8 nucleotides align to TRBD1. The CDR3 has 17 residues. CDR1 is MGHRA and CDR2 is YSYEKL in the germline V gene. The junction had 12 bases not matched to a gene; V was cut back by 2 bases and J by 4 bases. The CDR3 here is CASSQTAAPTGGETQYF. For the CDR3, the DNA is TGCGCCAGCAGCCAAACAGCGGCTCCTACAGGGGGAGAGACCCAGTACTTC.

The rearrangement uses TRBV5-1 and TRBJ1-2; D is uncertain. The CDR3 runs 14 residues. The V gene lost 4 bases and the J gene lost 6 bases, with 16 bases spanning the gap. Germline CDR1 SGHRS, CDR2 YFSETQ. CDR3 bases: TGCGCCAGCAGCCCAGGCGACGGGAGGAATGGCTACACCTTC. Encoded protein: CASSPGDGRNGYTF.

The J gene is TRBJ2-5, the V gene TRBV28, with D unclear. The end of the DNA is better explained by TRBJ2-7, so the J call may be wrong. The germline V gene has CDR1 MDHEN and CDR2 SYDVKM. There are 13 residues in the CDR3. DNA for the CDR3: TGTGCCAGCAGTTTTGCGGATCCCTACGAGCAGTACTTC. Translated: CASSFADPYEQYF.

The rearrangement links TRBV11-2 to TRBJ2-1; 9 bases map to TRBD2. The germline gives CDR1 SGHAT, CDR2 FQNNGV. This CDR3 spans 16 amino acids. Germline trimming cut 5 bases from V and 4 bases from J; bases unmatched to any gene: 9. The CDR3 DNA follows: TGTGCCAGCAGCATAAGCCTCACTAGCGGGTACAATGAGCAGTTCTTC. Protein sequence: CASSISLTSGYNEQFF.

In this sample, this clone turned up a few times. This sequence joins TRBV10-2 and TRBJ1-5; 7 bases agree with TRBD1. The trim removed 7 bases at V and 2 bases at J, leaving 5 bases unmatched. This CDR3 has 14 residues. Germline V lookup: CDR1 WSHSY, CDR2 SAAADI. The CDR3 DNA reads as TGCGCCAGCACCCCAGGGGGAGGCAATCAGCCCCAGCATTTT. Translated, it gives CASTPGGGNQPQHF.

The V and J genes are TRBV7-3 and TRBJ2-3, with D unresolved. CDR3 length: 16 residues. Trimming cost V 1 base and J 0 bases, with 11 bases left between them. The germline V gene has CDR1 SGHTA and CDR2 FQGTGA. The CDR3 sequence is CASSLRPTASTDTQYF. The CDR3 bases are TGTGCCAGCAGCTTAAGGCCGACTGCTAGCACAGATACGCAGTATTTT.

V is TRBV30 and J is TRBJ1-6; D gene uncertain. The germline gives CDR1 GTSNPN, CDR2 SVGIG (reference sequence). This CDR3 is 13 amino acids long. V gave up 5 bases and J gave up 7 bases, with 12 bases separating them. CDR3 sequence reads: CAWDPRRNSPLHF. Here the CDR3 DNA reads TGTGCCTGGGACCCTAGGCGCAATTCACCCCTCCACTTT.

Regarding this clone: Other DNA sequences in this sample translate to the same CDR3. This chain connects TRBV28 to TRBJ1-5; no definite D call. The CDR3 runs to 11 residues. Deletions cut 6 bases from V and 5 bases from J, with 5 bases between. Per germline, CDR1 MDHEN and CDR2 SYDVKM. The CDR3 DNA follows: TGTGCCAGCAGCACTCATCAGCCCCAGCATTTT. This gives the protein CASSTHQPQHF.

Comments on this clone: Within the sample, other DNA sequences also encode this same CDR3. This rearrangement joins TRBV19 to TRBJ2-7, with D possibly being TRBD1 (6 bases). The V gene lost 9 bases and the J gene lost 2 bases, with 14 bases spanning the gap. CDR3 size: 13 residues. The germline gives CDR1 LNHDA, CDR2 SQIVND (reference sequence). The CDR3 sequence: CASSLQGAYEQYF. CDR3 in DNA: TGTGCCAGCAGTCTACAGGGCGCCTACGAGCAGTACTTC.

The rearrangement uses TRBV9 and TRBJ1-1; TRBD1 agrees at 10 bases. Germline CDR1 SGDLS, CDR2 YYNGEE. Trimming at V came to 0 bases and at J to 5 bases, leaving 4 bases not matched to a gene. This CDR3 region has 15 residues. CDR3 nucleotide sequence: TGTGCCAGCAGCGTAGTGGGACAGGGGTGGACTGAAGCTTTCTTT. Its translation: CASSVVGQGWTEAFF.

This clone was seen a handful of times. Germline and junction disagree at one end, which may indicate a read error. The V call is TRBV6-1, the J call TRBJ1-6; the D is unclear. The CDR3 has 15 amino acids. Germline values: CDR1 MNHNS, CDR2 SASEGT. CDR3 in DNA: TGTGCCAGCAGTGAAGCGTCGCGGAATCCTTCTCTAATCCGGTTT. Encoded protein: CASSEASRNPSLIRF.

V is TRBV30 and J is TRBJ2-1, with 13 bases aligning to TRBD2. V was pared by 4 bases and J by 4 bases, with 19 bases of the junction left unmatched. Germline values: CDR1 GTSNPN, CDR2 SVGIG (reference sequence). CDR3 length: 20 amino acids. The CDR3 loop is CAWNNKGLAGIYGEYNEQFF. In DNA form, the CDR3 reads TGTGCCTGGAACAATAAGGGACTAGCGGGGATTTATGGGGAGTACAATGAGCAGTTCTTC.

The sample holds a few counts of this clone. The DNA of the CDR3 is TGTGCCAGCAGTGAACGGGTAAATCAGCCCCAGCATTTT. Its protein is CASSERVNQPQHF. This chain joins TRBV2 and TRBJ1-5; the D is unclear. Trimming shortened V by 2 bases and J by 4 bases, and 6 bases separated the two germline ends. Germline-derived CDR1 and CDR2 are SNHLY and FYNNEI. The CDR3 totals 13 residues.

V usage is TRBV19 and J usage is TRBJ2-2, with unresolved D. This CDR3 has 11 amino acids. Trimming cost V 7 bases and J 3 bases, with 3 bases left between them. The germline gives CDR1 LNHDA, CDR2 SQIVND (reference sequence). The CDR3 DNA is TGTGCCAGTATCTACACCGGGGAGCTGTTTTTT. Amino acid sequence: CASIYTGELFF.

This sequence joins TRBV19 and TRBJ2-2, with D tentatively TRBD1 (5 bases). The CDR3 is 17 residues long. Between the trimmed V and J ends, which lost 5 bases and 1 base, there was a span of 17 bases. The germline gives CDR1 LNHDA, CDR2 SQIVND (reference sequence). CDR3 coding DNA: TGTGCCAGTAGTTTCCGGCAGGGCAAAAGGAACACCGGGGAGCTGTTTTTT. Its protein is CASSFRQGKRNTGELFF.

The genes are TRBV7-2 and TRBJ2-3, with 7 bases matching TRBD2. Per germline, CDR1 SGHTA and CDR2 FQGNSA. This CDR3 comprises 16 residues. The V gene end was trimmed by 5 bases and the J gene end by 2 bases; junction bases not matched to a gene: 10. The CDR3 DNA is TGTGCCAGCAGCCAAGCTAGCGGAACCTACACAGATACGCAGTATTTT. Protein sequence: CASSQASGTYTDTQYF. Supplemented by reference TRBV7-2 and TRBJ2-3, the full variable domain reads GAGVSQSPSNKVTEKGKDVELRCDPISGHTALYWYRQSLGQGLEFLIYFQGNSAPDKSGLPSDRFSAERTGGSVSTLTIQRTQQEDSAVYLCASSQASGTYTDTQYFGPGTRLTVL.